Each of the 8 T cell receptor beta chains below was sequenced from the same sample in a study of T cells expressing NK-cell markers. TCRdb reprocessed the 5' RACE reads and keeps a single row for each CDR3 protein, giving no DNA. Its clone listing holds about 460,000 distinct CDR3 sequences. The sequencing sample was made of blood T cells: a sorted CD56 or NKG2C T cell subset, CD4+ or CD8+ T cells, or bulk PBMC T cells (not recorded which). Every receptor here comes from a woman between 45 and 65 years old in good health.

The chain is built from TRBV12-3 or TRBV12-4 and TRBJ1-6. There are 14 residues in the CDR3. Here the CDR3 reads CASSFSRRDSPLHF.

CDR3 sequence reads: CASSLARFGHEQYF. The chain couples TRBV7-2 to TRBJ2-7. CDR1 is SGHTA, CDR2 FQGNSA, per germline. This CDR3 has 14 amino acids.

The rearrangement links TRBV27 to TRBJ2-1; TCRdb's D call, TRBD2, is unchecked because there is no DNA. Germline-derived CDR1 and CDR2 are MNHEY and SMNVEV (reference sequence). This CDR3 contains 17 residues. The CDR3 loop is CASSSRQRGAYYNEQFF.

The chain couples TRBV2 to TRBJ2-5; absent DNA, TCRdb's TRBD2 call cannot be checked. Germline V gene lookup returns CDR1 SNHLY and CDR2 FYNNEI. CDR3 size: 15 residues. The CDR3 spells CASSPAAGRRETQYF.

V usage is TRBV4-2 and J usage is TRBJ2-5; the TCRdb call, TRBD2, lacks DNA for checking. The CDR3 spans 20 residues. CDR1 LGHNA and CDR2 YNFKEQ come from the germline V gene. The CDR3 is CASSQEGGSGRTWPLETQYF.

The genes are TRBV11-2 and TRBJ2-4; the D call of TRBD2 rests on TCRdb alone, since no DNA is present to check it. This CDR3 region has 18 residues. Germline V gives CDR1 SGHAT, CDR2 FQNNGV. CDR3: CASSLASGGVRAKNIQYF.

The rearrangement uses TRBV5-1 and TRBJ2-5; TCRdb picks TRBD1, but there is no DNA to check that call. The CDR3 contains 16 residues. In germline, CDR1 is SGHRS, CDR2 YFSETQ. The CDR3 here is CASSLGAGIRQETQYF. Filled out from reference TRBV5-1 and TRBJ2-5, the complete variable domain reads KAGVTQTPRYLIKTRGQQVTLSCSPISGHRSVSWYQQTPGQGLQFLFEYFSETQRNKGNFPGRFSGRQFSNSRSEMNVSTLELGDSALYLCASSLGAGIRQETQYFGPGTRLLVL.

V usage is TRBV5-1 and J usage is TRBJ1-1; the TCRdb D gene call, TRBD1, has no DNA to confirm it. The germline CDR1 and CDR2 sequences are SGHRS and YFSETQ. There are 16 residues in the CDR3. CDR3 sequence: CASSLANRGVSPEAFF. The variable domain in full, completed from reference TRBV5-1 and TRBJ1-1, reads KAGVTQTPRYLIKTRGQQVTLSCSPISGHRSVSWYQQTPGQGLQFLFEYFSETQRNKGNFPGRFSGRQFSNSRSEMNVSTLELGDSALYLCASSLANRGVSPEAFFGQGTRLTVV.